This T cell receptor beta chain was recovered during a study of blood T cell repertoires in COVID-19 (dated by TCRdb to 2019 to 2021). Study-wide context: Samples covering the acute and convalescent phases of COVID-19 were provided by collaborators in the United States, Italy and Spain. The prospective study material was composed of cDNA or gDNA derived from T cells, B-cell-depleted T cells, or PBMCs. The dataset comprised deeply sampled blood TCRbeta repertoires from subjects exposed to, actively infected with, or recovered from COVID-19. The repertoires were released in a freely available public database intended as a resource for research on the immune response to SARS-CoV-2. Samples came from the ongoing ImmuneRACE study (first 160 participants) plus 1,254 subjects from 6 global collaborators. Sample metadata almost always included a de-identified subject ID, COVID-19 status, age in years and sex. Where available, HLA class I and class II types were taken from metadata supplied by the sample provider and were not determined by assay-based typing.

TCRbeta CDR3 regions were amplified from genomic DNA by means of the immunoSEQ Assay, a bias-controlled multiplex PCR. In the authors' own workflow: The number of nucleated cells in each sample was estimated from the amplification of reference gene primers within the assay. To quantify the absolute abundance of each unique TCRbeta CDR3 rearrangement, sequence reads were collapsed and filtered. For each sample, productive Simpson clonality was calculated by taking the square root of Simpson's diversity index across productive rearrangements. This is the immuneACCESS table as TCRdb keeps it, with only in-frame sequences that have V and J called. A part of the clones is gone; compared with another copy, unresolved V genes explain less than half, and the rest is unexplained. V, J and clone size are taken as reported in that table, and D and trimming were inferred from the DNA itself. In this sample the table shows roughly 68,000 clones, approximately 90% of which occur a single time. The ten largest clones represent around 3.6% of the sample.

Notes on this clone: There is no known antigen for this receptor. Base qualities were left out, and no much larger clone turns up one base away. Different DNA sequences within this sample yield the same CDR3.

The paper as a whole reports these results and caveats: Clinical and demographic metadata were provided uncurated, with the amount varying by source and participant.

One collaborating source in Seattle enrolled patients while the patients were actively infected and followed the patients over time throughout the course of disease. Whole blood was collected in K2EDTA tubes by collaborating institutions according to the institutions' own protocols. For TCRbeta analysis, collaborators shipped samples as frozen whole blood, isolated PBMCs, or DNA extracted from either of those sample types. What was sequenced was peripheral blood. This clonotype originated in a woman in her 50s with COVID-19, enrolled during active disease.

CDR3 protein: CATSREGGTGGYEQYF. The DNA sequence follows: TGTGCCACCAGCAGAGAGGGGGGGACAGGAGGCTACGAGCAGTACTTC. The rearrangement joined TRBV15 to TRBJ2-7, and perhaps TRBD1 as D gene, on 8 matching bases. The germline V gene encodes CDR1 LNHNV and CDR2 YYDKDF (reference sequence). Inclusive of the bounding cysteine and phenylalanine, the CDR3 is 16 residues long. Just the 48-base CDR3 DNA is kept, in frame starting at base 1. V and J lose 0 bases and 3 bases, and a span of 15 bases separates them. The full variable domain, completed from the reference TRBV15 and TRBJ2-7 proteins outside the CDR3, reads DAMVIQNPRYQVTQFGKPVTLSCSQTLNHNVMYWYQQKSSQAPKLLFHYYDKDFNNEADTPDNFQSRRPNTSFCFLDIRSPGLGDTAMYLCATSREGGTGGYEQYFGPGTRLTVT.